This is a list of T cell receptor beta chains from one sample in a study of shared clonotypes between healthy human individuals. Generated by immunoSEQ multiplex PCR, the TCRdb table keeps only in-frame clones and is missing some. The sample holds more than 2 million clones, 95% seen once. The sample was naive CD4+ T cells sorted from blood. These receptors came from a man aged 18 to 29 in good health. CDR3s include the opening cysteine and the closing phenylalanine or tryptophan. D genes are given only for firm matches. For some rows the clone size is stated as once, few or many, or as a class when expanded; others skip it.

J	length	size	D	V	DNA	CDR3
TRBJ2-3	16	NA	NA	TRBV30	TGTGCCTGGACGTCTCTTCTGGGGGGCGACACAGATACGCAGTATTTT	CAWTSLLGGDTDTQYF
TRBJ2-5	13	NA	TRBD1	TRBV10-1	TGCGCCAGCAGTGGGACAGGGATAGAGACCCAGTACTTC	CASSGTGIETQYF
TRBJ2-5	14	NA	NA	TRBV7-9	TGTGCCAGCAGCAATAGCCTAGAGGCGGAGACCCAGTACTTC	CASSNSLEAETQYF
TRBJ2-3	14	NA	TRBD1	TRBV5-1	TGCGCCAGCAGCTTGGACAGGGGGGCAGATACGCAGTATTTT	CASSLDRGADTQYF
TRBJ1-3	15	NA	NA	TRBV19	TGTGCCAGTAGTATAGGTCAAGTCTCTGGAAACACCATATATTTT	CASSIGQVSGNTIYF
TRBJ1-2	15	NA	TRBD1	TRBV7-2	TGTGCCAGCAGCCCGGGGACAGGGGGTGACTATGGCTACACCTTC	CASSPGTGGDYGYTF
TRBJ1-1	14	NA	NA	TRBV10-3	TGTGCCATCAGTGACGGAGGGTTGAACACTGAAGCTTTCTTT	CAISDGGLNTEAFF
TRBJ1-4	12	NA	NA	TRBV18	TGTGCCAGCTCACGGAGTAATGAAAAACTGTTTTTT	CASSRSNEKLFF
TRBJ1-5	15	NA	NA	TRBV9	TGTGCCAGCAGCGTATCAGGGGAAAGGCGTCAGCCCCAGCATTTT	CASSVSGERRQPQHF
TRBJ1-6	13	NA	NA	TRBV7-7	TGTGCTAGCAGCTCAGATGGATACCTGGGTCTCCACTTT	CASSSDGYLGLHF
TRBJ2-5	13	NA	NA	TRBV7-7	TGTGCTAGCGGAAAAAGGGGGTTGGAGACCCAGTACTTC	CASGKRGLETQYF
TRBJ2-1	15	once	TRBD2	TRBV25-1	TGTGCCAGCAGCCCGACTAGCGGGGGGTTCGATGAGCAGTTCTTC	CASSPTSGGFDEQFF
TRBJ2-7	17	NA	TRBD2	TRBV15	TGTGCCACCAGCAGAGAGCTCGGGACTAGCGGGAGCTACGAGCAGTACTTC	CATSRELGTSGSYEQYF
TRBJ2-3	15	NA	TRBD2	TRBV29-1	TGCAGCGTTGAACCGACTAGCGGGGGGACAGATACGCAGTATTTT	CSVEPTSGGTDTQYF
TRBJ1-1	13	NA	NA	TRBV5-1	TGCGCCAGCAGCTTGGGGGGTAACACTGAAGCTTTCTTT	CASSLGGNTEAFF
TRBJ1-5	15	NA	TRBD1	TRBV10-2	TGCGCCAGCGCCCGGGGGGTGCAGGGGGATCAGCCCCAGCATTTT	CASARGVQGDQPQHF
TRBJ2-6	14	NA	NA	TRBV30	TGTGCCTGGAGTTTGGGGGCTGGGGCCAACGTCCTGACTTTC	CAWSLGAGANVLTF
TRBJ1-1	15	NA	NA	TRBV6-1	TGTGCCAGCAGTGAAGAGGCTTGGGGTGCCACTGAAGCTTTCTTT	CASSEEAWGATEAFF
TRBJ2-5	13	NA	NA	TRBV10-3	TGTGCCACCCGTGGGAGTAGCCAAGAGACCCAGTACTTC	CATRGSSQETQYF
TRBJ2-7	16	NA	NA	TRBV18	TGTGCCAGCTCACGAGAAGCGGTACCTCTCGCCTACGAGCAGTACTTC	CASSREAVPLAYEQYF
TRBJ2-7	11	NA	NA	TRBV20-1	TGCAGTGCTCTGGAATCCTACGAGCAGTACTTC	CSALESYEQYF
TRBJ2-2	14	NA	NA	TRBV6-5	TGTGCCAGCACGAGGGCAGTGGGCACCGGGGAGCTGTTTTTT	CASTRAVGTGELFF
TRBJ1-2	15	NA	NA	TRBV11-3	TGTGCCAGCAGCTTTGCCGGACAGCGAAACTATGGCTACACCTTC	CASSFAGQRNYGYTF
TRBJ2-7	14	NA	NA	TRBV6-6	TGTGCCAGCAGTTACTCGAAAACCCCCTACGAGCAGTACTTC	CASSYSKTPYEQYF
TRBJ1-6	15	NA	TRBD1	TRBV19	TGTGCCAGTACCACAGGGGGCTCCTATAATTCACCCCTCCACTTT	CASTTGGSYNSPLHF
TRBJ1-2	14	NA	NA	TRBV19	TGTGCCAGTAGTATAAGAGGAGGGGACTATGGCTACACCTTC	CASSIRGGDYGYTF
TRBJ1-5	15	NA	TRBD1	TRBV27	TGTGCCAGCAGTCTGACAGGGCCCGGCAATCAGCCCCAGCATTTT	CASSLTGPGNQPQHF
TRBJ2-2	15	NA	NA	TRBV5-6	TGTGCCAGCAGCCTCCGGGACAAAGGTGCCGGGGAGCTGTTTTTT	CASSLRDKGAGELFF
TRBJ2-7	13	NA	NA	TRBV18	TGTGCCAGCTCACGGATCAGTTCCTACGAGCAGTACTTC	CASSRISSYEQYF
TRBJ1-2	13	NA	NA	TRBV5-6	TGTGCCAGCAGCTTGGAACGGGTCGGTGGCTACACCTTC	CASSLERVGGYTF
TRBJ2-2	16	NA	TRBD1	TRBV5-1	TGCGCCAGCAGCTTGACAGGGGGCGCGAACACCGGGGAGCTGTTTTTT	CASSLTGGANTGELFF
TRBJ2-7	14	NA	NA	TRBV19	TGTGCCAGTAGTAGACATGAAACTCACTACGAGCAGTACTTC	CASSRHETHYEQYF
TRBJ1-5	15	once	NA	TRBV4-1	TGCGCCAGCAAGCAGGCAGCCCTTAGCAATCAGCCCCAGCATTTT	CASKQAALSNQPQHF
TRBJ1-2	13	NA	NA	TRBV18	TGTGCCAGCTCACCAGGGGACACCTATGGCTACACCTTC	CASSPGDTYGYTF
TRBJ2-1	14	NA	NA	TRBV4-2	TGTGCCAGCAGCCAAGACGGGTTAAGGAATGAGCAGTTCTTC	CASSQDGLRNEQFF
TRBJ2-5	15	NA	TRBD1	TRBV30	TGTGCCTGGAGTGTCGGACAGGGGGCGAGGGAGACCCAGTACTTC	CAWSVGQGARETQYF
TRBJ2-1	18	NA	TRBD2	TRBV5-1	TGCGCCAGCAGCTCGGGACTAGGCGGGAGGTCGTCCTACAATGAGCAGTTCTTC	CASSSGLGGRSSYNEQFF
TRBJ2-3	13	once	NA	TRBV19	TGTGCCAGTAGTGCGGGCTCACAGGGTACGCAGTATTTT	CASSAGSQGTQYF
TRBJ2-5	15	NA	NA	TRBV6-6	TGTGCCAGCAGAGGTACCGGGACCCCCGGGGAGACCCAGTACTTC	CASRGTGTPGETQYF
TRBJ2-5	14	NA	NA	TRBV18	TGTGCCAGCTCAGGAGGGAACAGGCAAGAGACCCAGTACTTC	CASSGGNRQETQYF
TRBJ1-1	14	NA	NA	TRBV7-2	TGTGCCAGCAGCTTAGGGTCAGCGAACACTGAAGCTTTCTTT	CASSLGSANTEAFF
TRBJ2-1	11	NA	NA	TRBV9	TGTGCCAGCAGCCACGGATTGGAGCAGTTCTTC	CASSHGLEQFF
TRBJ1-4	13	NA	NA	TRBV6-5	TGTGCCAGCAGTTACGAAGGGCACGAAAAACTGTTTTTT	CASSYEGHEKLFF
TRBJ1-1	15	NA	TRBD1	TRBV7-9	TGTGCCAGCAGCCCGTACAGGGGGTATGACACTGAAGCTTTCTTT	CASSPYRGYDTEAFF
TRBJ2-6	16	NA	NA	TRBV18	TGTGCCAGCTCACCACCTGCAGGGGCCGGGGCCAACGTCCTGACTTTC	CASSPPAGAGANVLTF
TRBJ2-7	13	NA	NA	TRBV6-5	TGTGCCAGCAGTTACTCGGAAAACTACGAGCAGTACTTC	CASSYSENYEQYF
TRBJ1-2	14	NA	NA	TRBV5-1	TGCGCCAGCAGCTTGGGGCGATCTAACTATGGCTACACCTTC	CASSLGRSNYGYTF
TRBJ2-6	18	NA	NA	TRBV7-8	TGTGCCAGCAGACCCAGCGTAGGCGGGCTTTCTGGGGCCAACGTCCTGACTTTC	CASRPSVGGLSGANVLTF
TRBJ2-7	18	NA	TRBD1	TRBV5-1	TGCGCCAGCAAGCCGACAGGGGGCATTAGCGGAAGCTCCTACGAGCAGTACTTC	CASKPTGGISGSSYEQYF
TRBJ2-1	15	once	TRBD2	TRBV30	TGTGCCTGGAGTGTACGACTAGCGGGAGAAACTGAGCAGTTCTTC	CAWSVRLAGETEQFF
TRBJ1-2	13	NA	NA	TRBV6-1	TGTGCCAGCAGTGTAAAGGCTAACTATGGCTACACCTTC	CASSVKANYGYTF
TRBJ1-2	12	NA	NA	TRBV6-5	TGTGCCAGCAGGGCGTCTGGGGTTGGCTACACCTTC	CASRASGVGYTF